These T cell receptor beta chains were read from a single sample in a study of CD8+ T cells in alopecia areata. Sequencing used immunoSEQ multiplex PCR; TCRdb keeps in-frame clones, though not all of them. Among about 150,000 clones listed, 40% to 50% were seen once. Material: CD4+ T cells sorted from blood. Receptor source: a human donor with alopecia areata. Each CDR3 is given with its conserved first and last residue. Fields, in order: V gene, CDR3 protein.

v_call: TRBV7-9; cdr3_aa: CASSPSLGANYGYTF
v_call: TRBV18; cdr3_aa: CASSPPNQASKQFF
v_call: TRBV6-1; cdr3_aa: CASSTGAGANVLTF
v_call: TRBV6-5; cdr3_aa: CASSQQGTQYF
v_call: TRBV4-1; cdr3_aa: CASTKEGYSYEQYF
v_call: TRBV5-1; cdr3_aa: CASAGFHEQFF
v_call: TRBV15; cdr3_aa: CATSREQGPRYF
v_call: TRBV2; cdr3_aa: CASEGGGTRKNIQYF
v_call: TRBV29-1; cdr3_aa: CSVNSRLAGLYNEQFF
v_call: TRBV19; cdr3_aa: CASTPKSAGWDQPQHF
v_call: TRBV6-5; cdr3_aa: CASSYSHGVGETQYF
v_call: TRBV2; cdr3_aa: CASAPARETQYF
v_call: TRBV18; cdr3_aa: CASSPKEFNQPQHF
v_call: TRBV19; cdr3_aa: CASTGRAENEQFF
v_call: TRBV29-1; cdr3_aa: CSIRTGPYEQYF
v_call: TRBV29-1; cdr3_aa: CSATTGEKDTQYF
v_call: TRBV6-1; cdr3_aa: CASSDQLAGGALTQYF
v_call: TRBV29-1; cdr3_aa: CSVDIVGGYTF
v_call: TRBV2; cdr3_aa: CASSERGADTQYF
v_call: TRBV5-1; cdr3_aa: CASSPGRMVRYEQYF
v_call: TRBV29-1; cdr3_aa: CSVERGGYNEQFF
v_call: TRBV19; cdr3_aa: CASTGRGNQPQHF
v_call: TRBV7-9; cdr3_aa: CASSDEVDYEQYF
v_call: TRBV7-2; cdr3_aa: CASLGGRGSYNEQFF
v_call: TRBV7-9; cdr3_aa: CASSPGQGRYNEQFF
v_call: TRBV7-3; cdr3_aa: CASSDDAGELFF
v_call: TRBV5-1; cdr3_aa: CASSLDSGANVLTF
v_call: TRBV6-5; cdr3_aa: CASSPGLEREQFF
v_call: TRBV29-1; cdr3_aa: CSVGLASNTEAFF
v_call: TRBV7-9; cdr3_aa: CASSPAGTVYGYTF
v_call: TRBV29-1; cdr3_aa: CSDRGIHYEQYF
v_call: TRBV29-1; cdr3_aa: CSCGESGYEQYF
v_call: TRBV5-1; cdr3_aa: CASSSEGYNEQFF
v_call: TRBV4-2; cdr3_aa: CASSQGVQRDSYEQYF
v_call: TRBV7-9; cdr3_aa: CASSPDFTGELFF
v_call: TRBV27; cdr3_aa: CASSIQGAWYF
v_call: TRBV5-4; cdr3_aa: CASSLGPASGRLTNEQFF
v_call: TRBV28; cdr3_aa: CASSLSREQYF
v_call: TRBV6-5; cdr3_aa: CASRSPRVLLDEQYF